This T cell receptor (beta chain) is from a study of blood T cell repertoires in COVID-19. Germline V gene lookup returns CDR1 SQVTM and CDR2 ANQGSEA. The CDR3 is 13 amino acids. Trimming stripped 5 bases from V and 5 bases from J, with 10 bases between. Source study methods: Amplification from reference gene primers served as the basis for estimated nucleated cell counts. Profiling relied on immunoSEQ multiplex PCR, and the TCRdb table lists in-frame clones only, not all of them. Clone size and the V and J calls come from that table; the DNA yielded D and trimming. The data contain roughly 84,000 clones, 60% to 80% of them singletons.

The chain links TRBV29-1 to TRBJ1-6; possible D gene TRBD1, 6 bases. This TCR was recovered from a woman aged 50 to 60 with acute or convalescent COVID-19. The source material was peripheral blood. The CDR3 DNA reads TGCAGCGTTCGGGACACTAATAATTCACCCCTCCACTTT. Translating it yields CSVRDTNNSPLHF.